The text below deals with one T cell receptor (beta chain). Donors were drawn from the approximately 110-subject validation cohort, separate from the 666-subject first cohort. J was trimmed by 4 bases and V by 5 bases; bases with no gene match: 10. CDR1 and CDR2 from the germline V gene are MDHEN and SYDVKM. The CDR3 is 17 amino acids. This entry belongs to a study of cytomegalovirus exposure and HLA in healthy donors. Profiled with immunoSEQ multiplex PCR; TCRdb holds only in-frame clones, not every one. The sample has tens of thousands of clones, approximately 94% seen once. Sequencing input: PBMCs. This receptor was identified in a man between 18 and 29 years old in good health and CMV-seropositive. This sequence joins TRBV28 and TRBJ2-7, with TRBD2 matching over 14 bases. Here the CDR3 reads CASSETLGTSGSYEQYF. Here the CDR3 DNA reads TGTGCCAGCAGTGAAACCCTGGGGACTAGCGGGAGTTACGAGCAGTACTTC.